The 32 T cell receptor beta chains given below trace back to one sample, sequenced in a study of human T cells and chemical hapten exposure. The sample's time point: patch test 2, 6 weeks after DPC sensitization. Sample treatment: therapeutic diphenylcyclopropenone sensitization with weekly scalp DPC. A single record per CDR3 protein comes from TCRdb applying MiXCR to the RACE reads. This sample has 80,000 to 100,000 distinct CDR3 sequences; around 9.3% occur once, and the top ten carry more than 2%. Sequenced material: whole blood, taken in connection with sensitization to the hapten diphenylcyclopropenone (DPC). Receptor source: a woman aged 40 to 50 with alopecia areata. Some clones in this sample may be carry-over from other donors' samples.

The table lists this clonotype with many counts. The chain joins TRBV29-1 to TRBJ2-1, with D hard to call. Trimming removed 7 bases from V and 9 bases from J, with 10 bases in between. The V gene's germline CDR1 is SQVTM and CDR2 ANQGSEA. The CDR3 loop spans 10 amino acids. The CDR3 DNA reads TGCAGCGCTTTTCAAGTTGAGCAGTTCTTC. Translation: CSAFQVEQFF.

This clonotype has just a few counts. The J gene is TRBJ2-7, the V gene TRBV10-3; D remains ambiguous. The CDR3 has 14 amino acids. Trimming shortened V by 3 bases and J by 3 bases, and 12 bases separated the two germline ends. Per the germline V gene, CDR1 is ENHRY and CDR2 is SYGVKD. Written as DNA, the CDR3 is TGTGCCATCAGTGATCCTGCCCTCAACTACGAGCAGTACTTC. It translates to CAISDPALNYEQYF.

This clonotype was seen only a few times. The gene calls are TRBV4-2 and TRBJ2-1; TRBD2 aligns across 11 bases. Trimming took 3 bases from V and 7 from J; bases not matched to a gene: 8. Germline loops: CDR1 LGHNA, CDR2 YNFKEQ. The CDR3 is 16 amino acids. Here the CDR3 reads CASSQDTSGRWNEQFF. The CDR3 DNA follows: TGTGCCAGCAGCCAGGATACTAGCGGGAGATGGAATGAGCAGTTCTTC.

This clonotype showed up many times. V usage is TRBV3-1 and J usage is TRBJ2-7; the D is unclear. CDR3 length: 11 amino acids. The germline V gene has CDR1 LGHDT and CDR2 YNNKEL (reference sequence). The V gene lost 2 bases and the J gene lost 5 bases, with 4 bases spanning the gap. The CDR3 sequence: CASSQWNEQYF. The CDR3 bases are TGTGCCAGCAGCCAATGGAACGAGCAGTACTTC.

This clonotype came up many times. This chain uses TRBV5-1 with TRBJ2-7, with TRBD2 matching 8 bases. V lost 2 bases and J lost 0; bases outside the gene matches: 1. CDR3 length: 14 amino acids. The germline V gene has CDR1 SGHRS and CDR2 YFSETQ. This CDR3 reads CASSLLAASYEQYF. The CDR3 nucleotides are TGCGCCAGCAGCTTACTAGCGGCCTCCTACGAGCAGTACTTC.

This clonotype was found a few times. The gene calls are TRBV29-1 and TRBJ2-7; TRBD2 agrees at 12 bases. The CDR3 is 13 amino acids. V trimming: 3 bases; J trimming: 6 bases; junction bases outside the gene matches: 3. Germline CDR1 and CDR2: SQVTM and ANQGSEA. The CDR3 here is CSVDLAGGIEQYF. For the CDR3, the DNA is TGCAGCGTTGACCTAGCGGGAGGGATCGAGCAGTACTTC.

In its sample, this clonotype was seen a few times. The gene calls are TRBV5-1 and TRBJ2-5, with D perhaps matching TRBD1 (5 bases). The length of the CDR3 is 12 residues. V dropped 4 bases and J dropped 10 bases, with 14 bases sitting between them. Germline V CDR1 and CDR2: SGHRS, YFSETQ. The CDR3, as DNA: TGCGCCAGCAGCCCAACCAGGGAATACCAGTACTTC. The encoded protein is CASSPTREYQYF.

This sequence joins TRBV29-1 and TRBJ1-4, with unresolved D. From germline, CDR1 is SQVTM and CDR2 ANQGSEA. This CDR3 is 12 amino acids long. Trimming pared 3 bases from V and 8 bases from J, leaving 10 bases between. In DNA, the CDR3 is TGCAGCGTTGAGGTGCCGGGAGAAAAACTGTTTTTT. It specifies CSVEVPGEKLFF.

The V and J genes are TRBV5-8 and TRBJ2-1; 8 positions agree with TRBD1. V trimming: 4 bases; J trimming: 9 bases; junction bases outside the gene matches: 15. In germline, CDR1 is SGHTS, CDR2 YDEGEE. This CDR3 is built from 16 residues. CDR3 loop: CASSTQGVPGRGEQFF. In DNA, the CDR3 is TGTGCCAGCAGCACACAGGGGGTGCCAGGCCGGGGTGAGCAGTTCTTC.

This clonotype was picked up a small number of times. V and J are TRBV20-1 and TRBJ2-2; 8 bases are shared with TRBD1. After removal of 3 bases from V and 6 bases from J, the junction contained 6 bases not matched to a gene. Germline V lookup: CDR1 DFQATT, CDR2 SNEGSKA (reference sequence). CDR3 length: 14 residues. In DNA, the CDR3 is TGCAGTGCTAGGAGACAGGGGATGGCCGGGGAGCTGTTTTTT. This sequence encodes CSARRQGMAGELFF.

The CDR3 here is CASSSGQVSYEQYF. The CDR3 region has the DNA TGTGCCAGCAGTTCCGGACAGGTATCCTACGAGCAGTACTTC. The chain combines TRBV6-1 with TRBJ2-7; 7 bases align to TRBD1. V gave up 5 bases and J gave up 1 base; unmatched junction bases: 5. This CDR3 comprises 14 residues. Germline V gene sequence: CDR1 MNHNS, CDR2 SASEGT.

This clonotype was observed a few times. The rearrangement links TRBV20-1 to TRBJ2-7; D gene unclear. The ends were cut back, 0 bases at V and 9 bases at J, with 15 bases in the middle. This CDR3 spans 13 amino acids. The germline CDR1 and CDR2 sequences are DFQATT and SNEGSKA (reference sequence). In DNA, the CDR3 is TGCAGTGCTAGAGACCGCACCGTCCTGGGGCAGTACTTC. Translating gives CSARDRTVLGQYF.

This clonotype was counted a few times. The V gene is TRBV6-6, the J gene TRBJ2-2; D might be TRBD1 or TRBD2, each matching 6 bases. The V gene lost 11 bases and the J gene lost 13 bases, with 17 bases spanning the gap. Looked up from germline, CDR1 is MNHNY and CDR2 is SVGAGI (reference sequence). This CDR3 is 11 amino acids long. The CDR3 spells CAGGFIQGLFF. The CDR3 DNA reads as TGTGCCGGGGGGTTTATACAGGGGCTGTTTTTT.

This clonotype was detected a few times. This chain uses TRBV2 with TRBJ2-2; D unclear. The CDR3 spans 14 residues. Germline CDR1 is SNHLY and CDR2 is FYNNEI. V lost 6 bases and J 1 base, leaving 9 bases between the germline ends. The CDR3 loop is CASSKGLNTGELFF. CDR3 in DNA: TGTGCCAGCAGCAAGGGCCTGAACACCGGGGAGCTGTTTTTT.

This clonotype was seen a handful of times. The V gene is TRBV6-2 or TRBV6-3, the J gene TRBJ2-7; TRBD1 or TRBD2 may be the D gene (6 bases each). This CDR3 is 16 amino acids long. Trimming took off 6 bases at V and 3 bases at J, with 21 bases between the two ends. Germline V CDR1 and CDR2: MNHEY, SVGEGT. The CDR3 loop is CASSRTGARQVYEQYF. CDR3 in DNA: TGTGCCAGCAGCCGTACGGGGGCGAGACAGGTCTACGAGCAGTACTTC.

There are a few counts of this clonotype. V usage is TRBV10-3 and J usage is TRBJ1-1, with TRBD1 matching 7 bases. The CDR3 is 13 residues long. V shed 9 bases, J shed 1 base, and the junction held 5 bases outside the gene matches. Germline lookup yields CDR1 ENHRY and CDR2 SYGVKD. The CDR3 nucleotides read TGTGCCATTCGCAGGGGGGCGAACACTGAAGCTTTCTTT. Translating it yields CAIRRGANTEAFF.

V usage is TRBV30 and J usage is TRBJ2-1, with 9 bases identical to TRBD2. V shed 0 bases, J shed 4 bases, and the junction held 7 bases outside the gene matches. The CDR3 totals 16 residues. Germline values: CDR1 GTSNPN, CDR2 SVGIG (reference sequence). The CDR3 sequence is CAWSVISGSQYNEQFF. CDR3 in DNA: TGTGCCTGGAGTGTAATTAGCGGGAGTCAATACAATGAGCAGTTCTTC.

The chain joins TRBV6-5 to TRBJ1-1; D gene unclear. Germline-derived CDR1 and CDR2 are MNHEY and SVGAGI. Trimming pared 1 base from V and 4 bases from J, leaving 10 bases between. This CDR3 is 14 amino acids long. CDR3 loop: CASSYYDRGTEAFF. In nucleotides, the CDR3 is TGTGCCAGCAGTTACTACGACCGTGGCACTGAAGCTTTCTTT.

This clonotype has a count of ten or more. The genes are TRBV7-9 and TRBJ2-2, with TRBD1 as a possible D gene (6 bases). From germline, CDR1 is SEHNR and CDR2 FQNEAQ (reference sequence). The V end was cut by 5 bases, the J end by 7 bases, with 14 bases between. There are 14 residues in the CDR3. This chain's CDR3 is CASSITGTDGELFF. The CDR3 nucleotides are TGTGCCAGCAGCATAACAGGGACGGACGGGGAGCTGTTTTTT.

This clonotype came up many times. V gene TRBV11-1 combines with J gene TRBJ2-5; 9 nucleotides line up with TRBD1. The CDR3 runs to 16 residues. The ends lost 3 bases at V and 4 bases at J; junction bases unmatched: 9. Germline assignment: CDR1 SGHAT and CDR2 FQDESV (reference sequence). In nucleotides, the CDR3 is TGTGCCAGCAGCTTTGCTGGGGGACAGGGAGGAGAGACCCAGTACTTC. It encodes CASSFAGGQGGETQYF.

This clonotype has more than one count but fewer than ten. The chain couples TRBV6-5 to TRBJ2-3; weak D call: TRBD1 (5 bases). Germline V gene data show CDR1 as MNHEY and CDR2 as SVGAGI. V lost 0 bases and J 10 bases, leaving 23 bases between the germline ends. The length of the CDR3 is 17 residues. This chain's CDR3 is CASSYSSGPSQGSAQYF. CDR3 DNA: TGTGCCAGCAGTTACTCATCAGGGCCCTCCCAGGGATCAGCGCAGTATTTT.

This clonotype was counted at least ten times. The V gene is TRBV7-2, the J gene TRBJ2-2; 7 bases align to TRBD1. Germline CDR1 and CDR2: SGHTA and FQGNSA. This CDR3 contains 12 residues. V lost 6 bases and J lost 9; bases outside the gene matches: 4. In DNA form, the CDR3 reads TGTGCCAGCAGTTTACAGGGGTGGGAGCTGTTTTTT. Amino acids: CASSLQGWELFF.

This clonotype occurred many times. The chain combines TRBV6-5 with TRBJ1-6; tentatively, D is TRBD1 (5 bases). The CDR3 consists of 13 residues. The germline V and J ends were trimmed by 6 bases and 9 bases, with 12 bases remaining between them. CDR1 is MNHEY and CDR2 is SVGAGI in the germline V gene. The CDR3, as DNA: TGTGCCAGCAGCCGCGACAGAGCTTCACCCCTCCACTTT. Translating it yields CASSRDRASPLHF.

This clonotype was counted many times. V gene TRBV29-1 combines with J gene TRBJ2-4; possibly TRBD1 or TRBD2 for D (5 bases each). Trimming cost V 7 bases and J 8 bases, with 12 bases left between them. This CDR3 has 11 amino acids. Germline V lookup: CDR1 SQVTM, CDR2 ANQGSEA. As DNA, the CDR3 is TGCAGCGGCGGGCTGACAGACATTCAGTACTTC. It specifies CSGGLTDIQYF.

This chain uses TRBV5-3 with TRBJ2-1; TRBD1 or TRBD2 may be the D gene (5 bases each). TRBV5-3 is noted as an ORF with a role that remains uncertain. The CDR3 is made up of 17 amino acids. Trimming removed 4 bases from V and 6 bases from J, with 23 bases in between. CDR3: CARSPQRDRSARNEQFF. CDR3 DNA sequence: TGTGCCAGAAGCCCGCAACGGGACCGGTCTGCCCGCAATGAGCAGTTCTTC.

Many counts were recorded for this clonotype. The J gene is TRBJ2-1, the V gene TRBV10-3; the match to TRBD2 covers 10 bases. This CDR3 region has 13 residues. The V gene end was trimmed by 9 bases and the J gene end by 5 bases; junction bases not matched to a gene: 4. Germline V gene sequence: CDR1 ENHRY, CDR2 SYGVKD. Here the CDR3 DNA reads TGTGCCATTGGACTAGCGGAAAACAATGAGCAGTTCTTC. Protein: CAIGLAENNEQFF.

In its sample, this clonotype was seen a few times. The chain recombines TRBV11-2 with TRBJ2-1; D possibly uses TRBD1 or TRBD2 (5 bases each). Germline CDR1 reads SGHAT; CDR2 reads FQNNGV. The CDR3 consists of 15 residues. V was cut by 5 bases and J by 2 bases, with 13 bases left in between. The CDR3, as DNA: TGTGCCAGCAGCCTAGGGGCGGGTACCTACAATGAGCAGTTCTTC. Protein product: CASSLGAGTYNEQFF.

In DNA form, the CDR3 reads TGTGCCAGCAGCCGCACAGGGGGCGTTGAAAAACTGTTTTTT. This translates into CASSRTGGVEKLFF. The J gene is TRBJ1-4, the V gene TRBV4-2, with 9 bases matching TRBD1. J was trimmed by 7 bases and V by 4 bases; bases with no gene match: 4. This CDR3 has 14 residues. Germline V gene lookup returns CDR1 LGHNA and CDR2 YNFKEQ.

The genes are TRBV11-3 and TRBJ1-5; D not resolved. V dropped 2 bases and J dropped 0 bases, with 14 bases sitting between them. The germline V gene encodes CDR1 SGHNT and CDR2 YENEEA. The CDR3 is 17 residues long. CDR3 sequence: CASSLRPKAASNQPQHF. The CDR3, as DNA: TGTGCCAGCAGCTTAAGACCAAAAGCAGCTAGCAATCAGCCCCAGCATTTT.

The rearrangement uses TRBV20-1 and TRBJ2-6; D could derive from TRBD1 or TRBD2 (6 bases each). The germline V and J ends were trimmed by 7 bases and 0 bases, with 13 bases remaining between them. Germline CDR1 and CDR2: DFQATT and SNEGSKA (reference sequence). The CDR3 is 15 amino acids. The CDR3 sequence: CSGAGHPSGANVLTF. The CDR3, as DNA: TGCAGTGGCGCGGGACATCCCTCTGGGGCCAACGTCCTGACTTTC.

The sample holds a few counts of this clonotype. V usage is TRBV7-2 and J usage is TRBJ2-3; D assignment may be TRBD1 or TRBD2 (5 bases each). Germline CDR1 is SGHTA and CDR2 is FQGNSA. Trimming took 1 base from V and 4 from J, leaving 21 bases between them. The CDR3 has 18 amino acids. The CDR3 protein is CASSLGWGAHPTADTQYF. CDR3 nucleotide sequence: TGTGCCAGCAGCTTAGGATGGGGAGCCCACCCGACAGCAGATACGCAGTATTTT.

In this sample, this clonotype turned up a few times. The chain links TRBV7-2 to TRBJ2-2; 10 bases line up with TRBD2. CDR3 length: 19 residues. In germline, CDR1 is SGHTA, CDR2 FQGNSA. Germline trimming cut 2 bases from V and 0 bases from J; bases unmatched to any gene: 9. Written as DNA, the CDR3 is TGTGCCAGCAGCTTACTACAGCGGACTAGCGGATCGAACACCGGGGAGCTGTTTTTT. Its protein is CASSLLQRTSGSNTGELFF.